These 29 T cell receptor beta chains were sequenced from one sample in a study of blood T cell repertoires in COVID-19. Produced via immunoSEQ multiplex PCR; TCRdb's table is partial and in-frame only. Among a few hundred thousand clones listed, around 83% were seen once. What was sequenced was PBMCs or T cells enriched from blood (not recorded which). These receptors were collected from a woman aged 45-65 years who had recovered from COVID-19.

This sequence joins TRBV29-1 and TRBJ1-1; D not resolved. Trimming removed 6 bases from V and 11 bases from J, with 19 bases in between. The CDR3 spans 12 residues. Germline V lookup: CDR1 SQVTM, CDR2 ANQGSEA. The CDR3 DNA follows: TGCAGCGTCTGGACTAGTCCGTTGGGGGCTTTCTTT. It codes for CSVWTSPLGAFF.

V and J are TRBV29-1 and TRBJ1-1, with no clear D. This CDR3 is built from 13 residues. Germline V gene data show CDR1 as SQVTM and CDR2 as ANQGSEA. Between the trimmed V and J ends, which lost 3 bases and 0 bases, there was a span of 8 bases. The CDR3 reads CSVDDILNTEAFF. The CDR3 DNA reads TGCAGCGTTGACGACATACTGAACACTGAAGCTTTCTTT.

This clone occurred a few times. The CDR3 here is CASSRTLQAEQFF. CDR3 DNA sequence: TGTGCCAGCAGTCGTACTCTGCAGGCTGAGCAGTTCTTC. The chain carries TRBV27 and TRBJ2-1; no clear D gene. CDR1 MNHEY and CDR2 SMNVEV come from the germline V gene (reference sequence). V lost 5 bases to trimming and J lost 9 bases, with 14 bases between them. CDR3 length: 13 amino acids.

This clone was seen a single time. The chain carries TRBV7-6 and TRBJ1-2; 11 bases are a match to TRBD1. The CDR3 runs to 14 residues. Germline assignment: CDR1 SGHVS and CDR2 FNYEAQ. V shed 4 bases, J shed 8 bases, and the junction held 6 bases outside the gene matches. The CDR3 region has the DNA TGTGCCAGCAGCTCTACCGGGACAGGGGGAGGCTACACCTTC. It translates to CASSSTGTGGGYTF. Variable domain in full (rest from reference TRBV7-6 and TRBJ1-2): GAGVSQSPRYKVTKRGQDVALRCDPISGHVSLYWYRQALGQGPEFLTYFNYEAQQDKSGLPNDRFSAERPEGSISTLTIQRTEQRDSAMYRCASSSTGTGGGYTFGSGTRLTVV.

V gene TRBV5-4 combines with J gene TRBJ1-2, with D tentatively TRBD1 (5 bases). The CDR3 extends over 14 amino acids. With 1 base removed from V and 6 bases from J, the gap between germline ends came to 13 bases. Germline lookup yields CDR1 SGHNT and CDR2 YYREEE (reference sequence). This chain's CDR3 is CASSLQGMWNGYTF. As DNA, the CDR3 is TGTGCCAGCAGCTTGCAGGGTATGTGGAATGGCTACACCTTC.

The rearrangement uses TRBV19 and TRBJ1-1; D remains unclear. This CDR3 is built from 15 residues. Germline CDR1 is LNHDA and CDR2 is SQIVND (reference sequence). V lost 4 bases to trimming and J lost 6 bases, with 18 bases between them. The CDR3 sequence is CASSTLRTETPEAFF. The CDR3 nucleotides are TGTGCCAGTAGTACCCTCCGAACAGAGACGCCTGAAGCTTTCTTT.

This chain uses TRBV20-1 with TRBJ1-1; tentative D call: TRBD1 (6 bases). Germline V lookup: CDR1 DFQATT, CDR2 SNEGSKA (reference sequence). The V end lost 6 bases, the J end lost 7 bases, and 12 bases lay between the germline ends. This CDR3 spans 11 amino acids. Here the CDR3 DNA reads TGCAGTGCCTTTGGACAGATTGAAGCTTTCTTT. As protein: CSAFGQIEAFF.

The V gene is TRBV11-3, the J gene TRBJ1-6, with D possibly TRBD1 on 6 matching bases. V lost 5 bases and J 10 bases, leaving 18 bases between the germline ends. The CDR3 is 15 amino acids. Germline lookup yields CDR1 SGHNT and CDR2 YENEEA. For the CDR3, the DNA is TGTGCCAGCAGCCTACAGGGTTCTTGGGGATCACCCCTCCACTTT. Translating gives CASSLQGSWGSPLHF. The whole variable domain, remainder taken from reference TRBV11-3 and TRBJ1-6, is EAGVVQSPRYKIIEKKQPVAFWCNPISGHNTLYWYLQNLGQGPELLIRYENEEAVDDSQLPKDRFSAERLKGVDSTLKIQPAELGDSAVYLCASSLQGSWGSPLHFGNGTRLTVT.

The rearrangement joins TRBV6-1 to TRBJ2-1, with 10 bases lining up with TRBD2. Germline V gene lookup returns CDR1 MNHNS and CDR2 SASEGT. J was trimmed by 8 bases and V by 1 base; bases with no gene match: 5. CDR3 length: 15 amino acids. CDR3: CASSEGASGGHEQFF. For the CDR3, the DNA is TGTGCCAGCAGTGAAGGGGCTAGCGGGGGCCATGAGCAGTTCTTC.

In nucleotides, the CDR3 is TGTGCCAGCAGCTTAGAGGGGCCAGGGGTTGGGTACACTGAAGCTTTCTTT. Residues: CASSLEGPGVGYTEAFF. The V and J genes are TRBV7-2 and TRBJ1-1; tentatively, D is TRBD1 (6 bases). The germline gives CDR1 SGHTA, CDR2 FQGNSA. Trimming took 1 base from V and 3 from J, leaving 18 bases between them. The CDR3 contains 17 residues.

V is TRBV27 and J is TRBJ2-7, with D perhaps matching TRBD1 (5 bases). V was trimmed by 5 bases and J by 2 bases, leaving 10 bases between them. Germline V gene data show CDR1 as MNHEY and CDR2 as SMNVEV (reference sequence). The CDR3 sequence is 13 residues long. The CDR3 loop is CASSLTVTYEQYF. In DNA form, the CDR3 reads TGTGCCAGCAGTCTGACAGTTACCTACGAGCAGTACTTC.

The chain recombines TRBV23-1 with TRBJ2-5; a weak D match, TRBD2 (5 bases). TRBV23-1 is identified as an open reading frame with a role that is uncertain. V was trimmed by 5 bases and J by 3 bases, leaving 19 bases between them. The CDR3 spans 16 residues. The CDR3 DNA follows: TGCGCCAGCAGTATTCGGGATGGGGTTCGAGAAGAGACCCAGTACTTC. It codes for CASSIRDGVREETQYF.

The V call is TRBV20-1, the J call TRBJ1-1, with unresolved D. This CDR3 contains 11 residues. Trimming took off 6 bases at V and 4 bases at J, with 9 bases between the two ends. The germline CDR1 and CDR2 sequences are DFQATT and SNEGSKA (reference sequence). The CDR3 is CSAPRGTEAFF. The DNA of the CDR3 is TGCAGTGCCCCCCGGGGCACTGAAGCTTTCTTT.

The chain recombines TRBV5-6 with TRBJ1-2, with D unclear. This CDR3 comprises 14 residues. Germline-derived CDR1 and CDR2 are SGHDT and YYEEEE. Trimming pared 4 bases from V and 1 base from J, leaving 11 bases between. Here the CDR3 reads CASSPVGNNYGYTF. Here the CDR3 DNA reads TGTGCCAGCAGCCCTGTCGGGAATAACTATGGCTACACCTTC.

This clone has just a few counts. DNA of the CDR3: TGCGCCAGCAGCCAAGAAATAACCGCGTCTCTAAACACCATATATTTT. Translated, it gives CASSQEITASLNTIYF. This chain uses TRBV4-1 with TRBJ1-3; no definite D call. The CDR3 is 16 amino acids. The germline V and J ends were trimmed by 0 bases and 6 bases, with 15 bases remaining between them. The germline CDR1 and CDR2 sequences are MGHRA and YSYEKL.

There are a few counts of this clone. V and J are TRBV29-1 and TRBJ1-2, with TRBD1 matching over 8 bases. Germline CDR1 SQVTM, CDR2 ANQGSEA. J was trimmed by 3 bases and V by 2 bases; bases with no gene match: 14. The CDR3 consists of 17 residues. Here the CDR3 DNA reads TGCAGCGTTGAATTCGCCCGAGGACAGGGAGGGTACTATGGCTACACCTTC. Encoded protein: CSVEFARGQGGYYGYTF.

The chain couples TRBV19 to TRBJ1-2, with D tentatively TRBD1 (6 bases). Trimming cost V 5 bases and J 2 bases, with 21 bases left between them. This CDR3 is 17 amino acids long. CDR1 is LNHDA and CDR2 is SQIVND in the germline V gene (reference sequence). The CDR3 DNA reads TGTGCCAGTAGTCACCCCGGGATACAGGGAAACAACTATGGCTACACCTTC. Translated, it gives CASSHPGIQGNNYGYTF.

This chain connects TRBV6-2 or TRBV6-3 to TRBJ1-2; TRBD1 aligns across 8 bases. This CDR3 region has 17 residues. The germline V gene has CDR1 MNHEY and CDR2 SVGEGT. V lost 0 bases, J lost 0 bases, and 6 bases stayed unmatched. The CDR3 here is CASSYSLSGGTNYGYTF. For the CDR3, the DNA is TGTGCCAGCAGTTACTCGTTGTCAGGGGGCACTAACTATGGCTACACCTTC.

CDR3 DNA sequence: TGCGCCAGCAAGCCCAGGGACATGAACACTGAAGCTTTCTTT. Residues: CASKPRDMNTEAFF. The chain is built from TRBV5-1 and TRBJ1-1; TRBD1 is a possible D gene (6 bases). Germline V gene lookup returns CDR1 SGHRS and CDR2 YFSETQ. The length of the CDR3 is 14 residues. V was cut by 6 bases and J by 0 bases, with 12 bases left in between.

This chain connects TRBV7-8 to TRBJ1-1; the D gene is possibly TRBD1 (6 bases). The germline gives CDR1 SGHVS, CDR2 FQNEAQ. The CDR3 runs to 15 residues. Trimming removed 5 bases from V and 0 bases from J, with 13 bases in between. In DNA form, the CDR3 reads TGTGCCAGCAGCCCCTGGACAGCACTGAACACTGAAGCTTTCTTT. Translation gives CASSPWTALNTEAFF.

This clone has just a few counts. The V gene is TRBV7-9, the J gene TRBJ2-1, with 10 positions matching TRBD2. The CDR3 is 17 residues long. Germline V lookup: CDR1 SEHNR, CDR2 FQNEAQ (reference sequence). V shed 1 base, J shed 7 bases, and the junction held 10 bases outside the gene matches. This CDR3 reads CASSLGSMSGRDNEQFF. The CDR3, as DNA: TGTGCCAGCAGCTTAGGGTCAATGAGCGGGAGGGATAATGAGCAGTTCTTC.

CDR3 coding DNA: TGTGCCACCAGTGCAGGGGGCAGCTATCAGCCCCAGCATTTT. It is translated as CATSAGGSYQPQHF. This rearrangement joins TRBV24-1 to TRBJ1-5, with 8 bases identical to TRBD1. Germline V gives CDR1 KGHDR, CDR2 SFDVKD. The V and J ends lost 5 bases and 5 bases, in that order; junction bases with no gene match: 4. The CDR3 totals 14 residues.

The chain uses TRBV5-1 and TRBJ2-5, with D perhaps matching TRBD1 (5 bases). The CDR3 totals 15 residues. The V end lost 3 bases, the J end lost 9 bases, and 21 bases lay between the germline ends. The germline gives CDR1 SGHRS, CDR2 YFSETQ. The CDR3 DNA follows: TGCGCCAGCAGCTCCAATACAGGACCGATAATGGCCCAGTACTTC. The encoded protein is CASSSNTGPIMAQYF.

J is TRBJ1-1 and V is TRBV7-3; the D is unclear. V was cut by 0 bases and J by 7 bases, with 9 bases left in between. The CDR3 has 13 residues. Germline V lookup: CDR1 SGHTA, CDR2 FQGTGA. The CDR3 protein is CASSLTAGFEAFF. DNA of the CDR3: TGTGCCAGCAGCTTAACGGCAGGCTTTGAAGCTTTCTTT.

This chain links TRBV2 with TRBJ2-2; 9 bases match TRBD2. The CDR3 length is 15 residues. Looked up from germline, CDR1 is SNHLY and CDR2 is FYNNEI. Trimming at V came to 0 bases and at J to 7 bases, leaving 3 bases not matched to a gene. The DNA for the CDR3 is TGTGCCAGCAGTGAAGCTCTAGCGGGAAGCGGGGAGCTGTTTTTT. Its translation is CASSEALAGSGELFF.

This clone has only a few counts. This rearrangement joins TRBV5-1 to TRBJ1-1; D is possibly TRBD1 (5 bases). The CDR3 consists of 14 residues. Trimming took off 4 bases at V and 1 base at J, with 11 bases between the two ends. Per the germline V gene, CDR1 is SGHRS and CDR2 is YFSETQ. The CDR3 DNA reads TGCGCCAGCAGCCCAGCAACAGGGAACACTGAAGCTTTCTTT. Translated, it gives CASSPATGNTEAFF.

The chain has TRBV10-2 and TRBJ1-3; 8 bases align to TRBD1. Trimming cost V 2 bases and J 6 bases; bases outside gene matches: 3. The length of the CDR3 is 14 residues. Germline lookup yields CDR1 WSHSY and CDR2 SAAADI. The CDR3 region has the DNA TGCGCCAGCAGTGAGGCGGACAGGGTAAACACCATATATTTT. It specifies CASSEADRVNTIYF.

The V gene is TRBV5-1, the J gene TRBJ2-3, with a possible D match to TRBD1 (6 bases). Germline CDR1 SGHRS, CDR2 YFSETQ. This CDR3 contains 18 residues. V lost 4 bases and J lost 2, with 23 bases in between. The DNA of the CDR3 is TGCGCCAGCAGCCCCGAGGGGGTGCAGCCGCTTTCCACAGATACGCAGTATTTT. Translation gives CASSPEGVQPLSTDTQYF.

The chain links TRBV19 to TRBJ1-2, with 7 bases that match TRBD1. Per germline, CDR1 LNHDA and CDR2 SQIVND (reference sequence). The length of the CDR3 is 13 residues. V lost 4 bases, J lost 8 bases, and 7 bases stayed unmatched. The CDR3 reads CASSRDSLRGYTF. The CDR3 DNA follows: TGTGCCAGTAGTAGGGACAGCCTTAGGGGCTACACCTTC.